These 18 T cell receptor beta chains originate from one sample sequenced in a study of identifying expanded T cells in peripheral blood. Profiling relied on immunoSEQ multiplex PCR, and the TCRdb table lists in-frame clones only, not all of them. The repertoire holds under 130,000 clones, with around 88% as singletons. The sample taken for sequencing was blood. The receptors were sampled from a person between 18 and 75 years old in good health.

The CDR3, as DNA: TGTGCCAGCAGCCTCATGCCGGGGGGTTCAGAGACCCAGTACTTC. Residues: CASSLMPGGSETQYF. V usage is TRBV11-2 and J usage is TRBJ2-5; the match to TRBD2 covers 7 bases. The ends lost 5 bases at V and 4 bases at J; junction bases unmatched: 10. The CDR3 contains 15 residues. Germline V CDR1 and CDR2: SGHAT, FQNNGV.

Only one count was recorded for this clone. This chain links TRBV6-5 with TRBJ1-1; the D gene is possibly TRBD1 (5 bases). The CDR3 loop spans 11 amino acids. The germline CDR1 and CDR2 sequences are MNHEY and SVGAGI. The V gene lost 2 bases and the J gene lost 11 bases, with 9 bases spanning the gap. The CDR3 DNA sequence: TGTGCCAGCAGTTACGGGGCGGGGGCTTTCTTT. It specifies CASSYGAGAFF.

This chain uses TRBV6-6 with TRBJ2-5, with D uncertain. CDR1 and CDR2 (germline): MNHNY, SVGAGI (reference sequence). The CDR3 runs 12 residues. The V and J ends lost 2 bases and 4 bases respectively, with 5 bases between them. In nucleotides, the CDR3 is TGTGCCAGCAGTTACAGTCCAGAGACCCAGTACTTC. It encodes CASSYSPETQYF.

This rearrangement joins TRBV15 to TRBJ1-5; no clear D gene. CDR1 LNHNV and CDR2 YYDKDF come from the germline V gene (reference sequence). The CDR3 is 16 residues long. Trimming took off 0 bases at V and 2 bases at J, with 11 bases between the two ends. This chain's CDR3 is CATSRDITAGNQPQHF. In DNA, the CDR3 is TGTGCCACCAGCAGAGATATTACGGCAGGCAATCAGCCCCAGCATTTT.

The rearrangement uses TRBV4-3 and TRBJ1-4; 9 nucleotides line up with TRBD1. V shed 6 bases, J shed 7 bases, and the junction held 6 bases outside the gene matches. Germline V CDR1 and CDR2: LGHNA, YSLEER. The CDR3 is made up of 14 amino acids. DNA for the CDR3: TGCGCCAGCAGTCGGGTGGGACAGGGTGAAAAACTGTTTTTT. Protein: CASSRVGQGEKLFF.

V is TRBV10-3 and J is TRBJ1-3; 7 nucleotides agree with TRBD1. CDR1 is ENHRY, CDR2 SYGVKD, per germline. This CDR3 comprises 15 residues. V was pared by 7 bases and J by 2 bases, with 8 bases of the junction left unmatched. The CDR3 spells CAIISTGMAGNTIYF. Written as DNA, the CDR3 is TGTGCCATCATCTCGACAGGGATGGCTGGAAACACCATATATTTT.

In this sample, this clone turned up once. This rearrangement joins TRBV18 to TRBJ1-1, with D possibly being TRBD1 (5 bases). Trimming stripped 3 bases from V and 10 bases from J, with 12 bases between. Looked up from germline, CDR1 is KGHSH and CDR2 is LQKENI. The CDR3 runs to 12 residues. The CDR3 reads CASSPDNGGAFF. The CDR3 region has the DNA TGTGCCAGCTCACCCGACAACGGGGGAGCTTTCTTT.

The V call is TRBV2, the J call TRBJ2-5; D is undetermined. V was trimmed by 4 bases and J by 4 bases, leaving 10 bases between them. Germline V gives CDR1 SNHLY, CDR2 FYNNEI. The CDR3 runs to 13 residues. CDR3: CASSARVGETQYF. CDR3 in DNA: TGTGCCAGCAGTGCTCGGGTGGGAGAGACCCAGTACTTC.

This clone was found once. V usage is TRBV5-5 and J usage is TRBJ1-1; D uncertain. This CDR3 spans 13 amino acids. The germline V gene has CDR1 SGHKS and CDR2 YYEKEE (reference sequence). V was clipped by 4 bases and J by 2 bases, with 9 bases between them. The DNA of the CDR3 is TGTGCCAGCAGCCCCTTAGACAACACTGAAGCTTTCTTT. It specifies CASSPLDNTEAFF. The variable domain in full, completed from reference TRBV5-5 and TRBJ1-1, reads DAGVTQSPTHLIKTRGQQVTLRCSPISGHKSVSWYQQVLGQGPQFIFQYYEKEERGRGNFPDRFSARQFPNYSSELNVNALLLGDSALYLCASSPLDNTEAFFGQGTRLTVV.

Turning to this clone: At one end the junction does not follow the germline gene, possibly because of a read error. The CDR3 loop reads CSAGQGPYDQYF. CDR3 in DNA: TGCAGCGCCGGACAGGGGCCCTACGACCAGTACTTC. The rearrangement links TRBV29-1 to TRBJ2-7, with 9 bases lining up with TRBD1. This CDR3 has 12 amino acids. CDR1 SQVTM and CDR2 ANQGSEA come from the germline V gene.

In its sample, this clone was seen once. The CDR3 bases are TGCGCCAGCAGCCCGAGACTAGCGGGGTACACAGATACGCAGTATTTT. Protein sequence: CASSPRLAGYTDTQYF. The chain recombines TRBV5-1 with TRBJ2-3, with TRBD2 matching 11 bases. Trimming cost V 4 bases and J 2 bases; bases outside gene matches: 6. The CDR3 extends over 16 amino acids. Germline lookup yields CDR1 SGHRS and CDR2 YFSETQ.

V and J are TRBV19 and TRBJ2-7, with D possibly TRBD1 on 6 matching bases. The CDR3 is made up of 15 amino acids. The V gene's germline CDR1 is LNHDA and CDR2 SQIVND (reference sequence). Trimming removed 3 bases from V and 4 bases from J, with 16 bases in between. CDR3 nucleotide sequence: TGTGCCAGTAGTATTTTCCGCAGGGGCGGGTACGAGCAGTACTTC. Translating gives CASSIFRRGGYEQYF.

The V gene is TRBV6-1, the J gene TRBJ2-2; maybe TRBD1 (6 bases). The germline V gene encodes CDR1 MNHNS and CDR2 SASEGT. The CDR3 is 15 residues long. V was cut by 6 bases and J by 6 bases, with 17 bases left in between. The CDR3 sequence is CASSPQGSVAGELFF. The CDR3 region has the DNA TGTGCCAGCAGCCCACAGGGTTCGGTGGCCGGGGAGCTGTTTTTT.

The CDR3 DNA reads as TGTGCCAGCATAGGGACAGGAGTTTCGAAAGCTTTCTTT. It codes for CASIGTGVSKAFF. The chain recombines TRBV28 with TRBJ1-1, with 8 nucleotides matching TRBD1. From germline, CDR1 is MDHEN and CDR2 SYDVKM. J gave up 9 bases and V 7 bases, and 10 bases lay outside the gene matches. CDR3 length equals 13 residues.

The chain is built from TRBV19 and TRBJ2-2, with 9 bases that match TRBD1. The germline V gene has CDR1 LNHDA and CDR2 SQIVND (reference sequence). The J segment lost 7 bases and the V segment lost 6 bases, leaving 15 bases of the junction unmatched. The CDR3 is 17 residues long. CDR3 loop: CASSEVRDRVRGGELFF. Written as DNA, the CDR3 is TGTGCCAGTAGCGAGGTCCGGGACAGGGTACGAGGCGGGGAGCTGTTTTTT.

The sample holds a few counts of this clone. The rearrangement links TRBV6-5 to TRBJ2-7; D gene unclear. The CDR3 is 13 amino acids. The germline CDR1 and CDR2 sequences are MNHEY and SVGAGI. The V and J ends lost 4 bases and 4 bases respectively, with 11 bases between them. In DNA, the CDR3 is TGTGCCAGCAGTTCCTACACCCGATACGAGCAGTACTTC. As protein: CASSSYTRYEQYF.

The chain employs TRBV27 and TRBJ2-1; D possibly corresponds to TRBD2 (6 bases). Per germline, CDR1 MNHEY and CDR2 SMNVEV (reference sequence). V was shortened by 5 bases and J by 4 bases, with 15 bases between the two germline ends. CDR3 length: 15 residues. For the CDR3, the DNA is TGTGCCAGCAGTATCGGGACTCTGAGTTACAATGAGCAGTTCTTC. Protein: CASSIGTLSYNEQFF.

J is TRBJ1-1 and V is TRBV10-3, with 8 bases lining up with TRBD1. Germline CDR1 and CDR2: ENHRY and SYGVKD. The CDR3 loop spans 14 amino acids. The V gene end was trimmed by 2 bases and the J gene end by 7 bases; junction bases not matched to a gene: 6. DNA for the CDR3: TGTGCCATCAGTGAGAGGCAGGGGGCTGGTGAAGCTTTCTTT. Its translation is CAISERQGAGEAFF.